A single T cell receptor (beta chain) is shown here with its context. No antigen is known for it. The V gene end was trimmed by 4 bases and the J gene end by 7 bases; junction bases not matched to a gene: 10. Germline V CDR1 and CDR2: MDHEN, SYDVKM. The CDR3 is made up of 17 amino acids. A multiplex PCR was run with 60 Vbeta primers and 13 Jbeta primers. Some clones are missing from TCRdb's copy, which holds only in-frame ones; the method was immunoSEQ multiplex PCR. Of tens of thousands of clones listed, around 80% are singletons. These data come from a study of cytomegalovirus exposure and HLA in healthy donors. General study results and limits: TCR beta chains associated with HLA were, in a later analysis, more clonally expanded than equally common others.

This chain joins TRBV28 and TRBJ2-2, with 12 bases identical to TRBD2. The receptor was derived from a man between 40 and 49 years old in good health and CMV-seronegative. Sequencing used PBMCs. This chain's CDR3 is CASSSPTSGRGSGELFF. In nucleotides, the CDR3 is TGTGCCAGCAGTTCACCGACTAGCGGGAGAGGGAGCGGGGAGCTGTTTTTT.